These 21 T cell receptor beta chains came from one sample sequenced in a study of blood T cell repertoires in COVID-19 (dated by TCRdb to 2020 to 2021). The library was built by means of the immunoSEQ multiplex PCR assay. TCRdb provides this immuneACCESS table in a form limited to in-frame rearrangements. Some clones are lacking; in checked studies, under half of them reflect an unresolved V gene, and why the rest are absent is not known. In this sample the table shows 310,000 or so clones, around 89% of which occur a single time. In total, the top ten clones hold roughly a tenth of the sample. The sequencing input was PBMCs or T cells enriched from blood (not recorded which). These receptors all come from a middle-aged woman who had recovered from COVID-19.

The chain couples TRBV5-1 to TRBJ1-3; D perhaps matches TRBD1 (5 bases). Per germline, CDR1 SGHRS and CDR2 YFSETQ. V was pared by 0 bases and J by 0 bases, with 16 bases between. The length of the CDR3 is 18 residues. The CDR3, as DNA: TGCGCCAGCAGCTTGGCCGGCGGGGGACGATCCTCTGGAAACACCATATATTTT. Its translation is CASSLAGGGRSSGNTIYF.

CDR3 DNA: TGTGCCAGCAGCCTATCGACGGGACTAGCGGGAGGCTCGAACACCGGGGAGCTGTTTTTT. Translating gives CASSLSTGLAGGSNTGELFF. This chain uses TRBV11-3 with TRBJ2-2, with 15 bases that match TRBD2. The CDR3 has 20 residues. Unmatched junction bases numbered 10, after V lost 5 bases and J lost 0 bases. CDR1 SGHNT and CDR2 YENEEA come from the germline V gene.

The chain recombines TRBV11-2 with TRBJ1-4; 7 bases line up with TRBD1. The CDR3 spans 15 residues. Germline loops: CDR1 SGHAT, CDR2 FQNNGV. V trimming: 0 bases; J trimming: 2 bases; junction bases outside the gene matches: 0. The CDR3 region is CASSLEGGTNEKLFF. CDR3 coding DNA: TGTGCCAGCAGCTTAGAAGGGGGCACTAATGAAAAACTGTTTTTT. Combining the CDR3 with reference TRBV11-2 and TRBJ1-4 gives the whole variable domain EAGVAQSPRYKIIEKRQSVAFWCNPISGHATLYWYQQILGQGPKLLIQFQNNGVVDDSQLPKDRFSAERLKGVDSTLKIQPAKLEDSAVYLCASSLEGGTNEKLFFGSGTQLSVL.

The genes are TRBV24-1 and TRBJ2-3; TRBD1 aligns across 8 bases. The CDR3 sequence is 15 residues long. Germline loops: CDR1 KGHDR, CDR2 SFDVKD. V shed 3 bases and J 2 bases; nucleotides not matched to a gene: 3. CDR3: CATSDRQGSTDTQYF. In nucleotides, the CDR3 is TGTGCCACCAGTGATCGACAGGGGTCCACAGATACGCAGTATTTT.

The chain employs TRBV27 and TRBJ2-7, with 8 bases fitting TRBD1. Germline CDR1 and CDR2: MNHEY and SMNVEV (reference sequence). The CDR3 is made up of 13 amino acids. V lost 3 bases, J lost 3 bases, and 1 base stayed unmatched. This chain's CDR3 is CASSLDRDYEQYF. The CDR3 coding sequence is TGTGCCAGCAGTTTGGACAGGGACTACGAGCAGTACTTC.

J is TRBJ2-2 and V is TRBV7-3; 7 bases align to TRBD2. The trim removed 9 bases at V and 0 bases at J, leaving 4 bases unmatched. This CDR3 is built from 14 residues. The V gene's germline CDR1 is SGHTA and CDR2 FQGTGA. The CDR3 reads CASREGSNTGELFF. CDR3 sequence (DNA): TGTGCCAGTAGGGAGGGCTCGAACACCGGGGAGCTGTTTTTT.

Here the CDR3 reads CASSQEGQGGNTEAFF. The CDR3 DNA is TGTGCCAGCAGCCAAGAGGGACAGGGGGGAAACACTGAAGCTTTCTTT. The rearrangement joins TRBV3-1 (or the pseudogene TRBV3-2) to TRBJ1-1; 11 bases agree with TRBD1. Losses at the gene ends were 0 bases for V and 2 bases for J; bases not matched to a gene: 2. Germline CDR1 and CDR2: LGHDT and YNNKEL (reference sequence). The CDR3 extends over 16 amino acids.

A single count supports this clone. This CDR3 is CASSYSPRGTVNTEAFF. The CDR3 coding sequence is TGTGCCAGCAGTTACTCCCCTCGGGGTACGGTGAACACTGAAGCTTTCTTT. This chain connects TRBV6-2 or TRBV6-3 to TRBJ1-1, with no clear D. Germline loops: CDR1 MNHEY, CDR2 SVGEGT. The CDR3 consists of 17 residues. The V and J ends lost 0 bases and 0 bases respectively, with 14 bases between them.

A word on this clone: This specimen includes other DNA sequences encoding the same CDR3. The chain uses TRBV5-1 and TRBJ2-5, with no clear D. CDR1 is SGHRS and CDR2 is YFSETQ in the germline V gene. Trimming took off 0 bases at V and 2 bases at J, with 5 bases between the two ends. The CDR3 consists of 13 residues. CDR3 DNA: TGCGCCAGCAGCTTGGGAGTACAAGAGACCCAGTACTTC. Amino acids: CASSLGVQETQYF.

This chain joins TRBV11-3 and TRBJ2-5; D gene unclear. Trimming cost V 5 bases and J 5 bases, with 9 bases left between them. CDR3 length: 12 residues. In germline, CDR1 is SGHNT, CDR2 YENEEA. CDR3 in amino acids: CASSRSRETQYF. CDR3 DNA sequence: TGTGCCAGCAGCCGGTCCCGGGAGACCCAGTACTTC.

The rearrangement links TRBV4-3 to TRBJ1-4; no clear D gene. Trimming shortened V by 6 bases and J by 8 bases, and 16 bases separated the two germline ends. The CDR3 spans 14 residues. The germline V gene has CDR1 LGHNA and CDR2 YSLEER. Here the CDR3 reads CASSRLGEIEKLFF. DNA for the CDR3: TGCGCCAGCAGTAGGCTCGGGGAAATCGAAAAACTGTTTTTT.

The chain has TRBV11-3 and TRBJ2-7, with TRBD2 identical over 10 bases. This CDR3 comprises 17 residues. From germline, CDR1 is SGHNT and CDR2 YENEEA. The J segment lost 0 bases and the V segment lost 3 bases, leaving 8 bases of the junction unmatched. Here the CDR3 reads CASSFGLAEQSSYEQYF. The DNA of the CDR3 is TGTGCCAGCAGCTTCGGACTAGCGGAACAAAGCTCCTACGAGCAGTACTTC.

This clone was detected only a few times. CDR3 nucleotide sequence: TGTGCCAGCAGCTTGGCCGGGGGGAGCTCTGGAAACACCATATATTTT. Translation gives CASSLAGGSSGNTIYF. The chain carries TRBV5-4 and TRBJ1-3; possibly TRBD1 for D (5 bases). Germline CDR1 is SGHNT and CDR2 is YYREEE (reference sequence). CDR3 length: 16 amino acids. V lost 0 bases, J lost 0 bases, and 10 bases lay in between.

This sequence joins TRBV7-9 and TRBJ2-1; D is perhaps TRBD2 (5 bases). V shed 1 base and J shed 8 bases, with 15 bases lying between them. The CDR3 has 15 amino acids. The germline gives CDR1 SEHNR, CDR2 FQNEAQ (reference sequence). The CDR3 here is CASSLGASSMDEQFF. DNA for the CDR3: TGTGCCAGCAGCTTAGGGGCTAGCTCCATGGATGAGCAGTTCTTC.

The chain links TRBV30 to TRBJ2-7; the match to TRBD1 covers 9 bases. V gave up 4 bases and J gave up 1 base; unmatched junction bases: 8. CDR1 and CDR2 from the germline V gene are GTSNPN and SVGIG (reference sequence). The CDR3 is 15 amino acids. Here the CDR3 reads CAWTPLGTGSYEQYF. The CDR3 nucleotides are TGTGCCTGGACCCCGCTCGGGACAGGGTCCTACGAGCAGTACTTC. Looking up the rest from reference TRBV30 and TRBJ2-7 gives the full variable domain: SQTIHQWPATLVQPVGSPLSLECTVEGTSNPNLYWYRQAAGRGLQLLFYSVGIGQISSEVPQNLSASRPQDRQFILSSKKLLLSDSGFYLCAWTPLGTGSYEQYFGPGTRLTVT.

As DNA, the CDR3 is TGTGCCAGCAGTTACGAAGTTGAGGGTTCACCCCTCCACTTT. Translating it yields CASSYEVEGSPLHF. This sequence joins TRBV6-2 or TRBV6-3 and TRBJ1-6; D remains unclear. The V end was cut by 2 bases, the J end by 9 bases, with 11 bases between. The CDR3 has 14 residues. Germline CDR1 and CDR2: MNHEY and SVGEGT.

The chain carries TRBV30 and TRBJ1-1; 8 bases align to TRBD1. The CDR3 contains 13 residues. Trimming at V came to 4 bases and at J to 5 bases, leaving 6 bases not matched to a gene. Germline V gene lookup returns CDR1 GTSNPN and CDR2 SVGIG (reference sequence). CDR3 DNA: TGTGCCTGGACCCGGACAGGGCGGACTGAAGCTTTCTTT. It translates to CAWTRTGRTEAFF.

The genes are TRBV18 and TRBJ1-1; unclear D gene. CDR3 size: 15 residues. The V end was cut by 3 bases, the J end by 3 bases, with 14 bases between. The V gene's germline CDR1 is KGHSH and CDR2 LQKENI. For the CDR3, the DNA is TGTGCCAGCTCACCCTTTACTACCGCAGACACTGAAGCTTTCTTT. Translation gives CASSPFTTADTEAFF.

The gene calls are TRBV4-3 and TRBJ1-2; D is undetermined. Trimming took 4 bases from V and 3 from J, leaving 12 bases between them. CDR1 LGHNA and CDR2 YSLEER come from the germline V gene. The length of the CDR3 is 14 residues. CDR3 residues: CASSPWAADYGYTF. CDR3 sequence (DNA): TGCGCCAGCAGCCCCTGGGCAGCAGACTATGGCTACACCTTC.

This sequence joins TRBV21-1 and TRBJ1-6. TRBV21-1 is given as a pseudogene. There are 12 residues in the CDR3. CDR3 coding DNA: TGTGCCAGCAAGGAGGCTAATTCACCCCTCCACTTT. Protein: CASKEANSPLHF.

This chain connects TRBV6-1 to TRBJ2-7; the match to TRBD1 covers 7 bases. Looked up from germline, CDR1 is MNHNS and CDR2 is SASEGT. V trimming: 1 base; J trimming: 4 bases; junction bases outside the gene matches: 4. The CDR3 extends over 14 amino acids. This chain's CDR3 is CASSEVGRGYEQYF. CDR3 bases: TGTGCCAGCAGTGAAGTTGGCAGGGGGTACGAGCAGTACTTC.